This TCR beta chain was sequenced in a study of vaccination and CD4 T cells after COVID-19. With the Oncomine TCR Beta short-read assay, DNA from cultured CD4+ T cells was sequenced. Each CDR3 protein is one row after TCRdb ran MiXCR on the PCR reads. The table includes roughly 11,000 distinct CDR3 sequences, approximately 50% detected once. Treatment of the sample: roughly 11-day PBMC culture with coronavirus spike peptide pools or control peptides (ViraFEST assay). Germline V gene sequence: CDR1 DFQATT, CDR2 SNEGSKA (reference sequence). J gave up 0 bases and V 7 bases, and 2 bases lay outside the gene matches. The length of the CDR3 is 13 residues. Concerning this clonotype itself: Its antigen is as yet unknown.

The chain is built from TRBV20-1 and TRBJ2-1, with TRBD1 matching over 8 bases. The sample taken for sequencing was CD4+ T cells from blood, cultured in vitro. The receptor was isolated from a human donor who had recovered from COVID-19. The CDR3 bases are TGCAGTGGACAGGGGAGCTCCTACAATGAGCAGTTCTTC. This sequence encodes CSGQGSSYNEQFF.